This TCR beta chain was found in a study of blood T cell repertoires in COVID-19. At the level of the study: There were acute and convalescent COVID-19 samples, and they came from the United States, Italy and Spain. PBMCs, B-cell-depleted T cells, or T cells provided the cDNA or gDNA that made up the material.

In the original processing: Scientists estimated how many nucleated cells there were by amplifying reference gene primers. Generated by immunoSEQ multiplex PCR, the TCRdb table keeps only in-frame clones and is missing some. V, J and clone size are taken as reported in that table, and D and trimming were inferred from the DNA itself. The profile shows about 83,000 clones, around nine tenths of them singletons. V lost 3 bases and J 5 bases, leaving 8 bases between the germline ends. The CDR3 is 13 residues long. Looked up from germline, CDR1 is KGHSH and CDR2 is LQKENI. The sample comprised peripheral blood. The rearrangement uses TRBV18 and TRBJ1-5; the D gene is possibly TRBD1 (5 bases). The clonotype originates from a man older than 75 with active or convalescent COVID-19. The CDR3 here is CASSPRGDQPQHF. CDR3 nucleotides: TGTGCCAGCTCACCTCGGGGGGATCAGCCCCAGCATTTT.